The clone carrying this TCR beta chain was found a few times. Its antigen is not known. The data derive from a study of beta chain features in type 1 diabetes. Across the whole study: The samples had roughly 110,000,000 sorted cells examined in all. Whole-study findings and limits: VDJ junctions from type 1 diabetes patients carried fewer insertions and larger deletions. In every one of the four CD4+ subsets, TCRB CDR3s were moderately but significantly shorter in Type 1 diabetes patients. Relative to healthy donors, patients appeared to have naive, central memory and Treg TCRB repertoires that were more similar.

Naive, central memory, regulatory and stem cell-like memory cells within the CD4+ compartment were sorted using CD45RO/CCR7/CD25/CD127/CD95/CD27. The whole isolated RNA underwent reverse transcription, so sequencing captured expressed TCRB transcripts. Sequenced by immunoSEQ multiplex PCR; TCRdb stores in-frame clones only, minus some. Of a few hundred thousand clones in the sample, roughly 12% were seen once. The CDR3 consists of 16 residues. Germline V gene sequence: CDR1 SGHVS, CDR2 FNYEAQ. The V segment lost 2 bases and the J segment 9 bases; nucleotides outside the gene matches: 13. The sequencing input was naive CD4+ T cells from blood. The chain uses TRBV7-6 and TRBJ2-1; TRBD2 aligns across 7 bases. The clonotype was recovered from a woman between 18 and 29 years old with type 1 diabetes. The CDR3 DNA follows: TGTGCCAGCAGCTTATTGGCCGGCGGGAGTGGCGGTGAGCAGTTCTTC. Translated: CASSLLAGGSGGEQFF.